The sequence of this T cell receptor beta chain was determined in a study of siplizumab effects on memory and regulatory T cells. Germline V gives CDR1 SGHVS, CDR2 FQNEAQ. The ends lost 4 bases at V and 3 bases at J; junction bases unmatched: 2. The CDR3 extends over 14 amino acids. Libraries were prepared by immunoSEQ multiplex PCR; TCRdb keeps only in-frame clonotypes and omits some of them. This table has about 85,000 clones, 95% appearing once. The rearrangement uses TRBV7-8 and TRBJ2-7; 11 bases match TRBD2. Sequenced material: CD8+ T cells sorted from blood. The source is a human donor in good health. The CDR3 DNA follows: TGTGCCAGCAGCTCCGGGACTAGCGGCTACGAGCAGTACTTC. Translating gives CASSSGTSGYEQYF.